The 23 T cell receptor beta chains in this list originate from one sample, sequenced in a study of regulatory T cells (dated by TCRdb to 2016 to 2018). Study-level results and caveats: Enrichment for hydrophobic residues at CDR3 positions 6 and 7 was found in conventional CD4+ T cells from CD3G-deficient patients, suggesting more self-reactive specificities.

The method was the immunoSEQ multiplex PCR assay. In the multiplex PCR, 52 forward TRBV primers and 13 reverse TRBJ primers were used, and assay-based and computational corrections were applied for amplification bias. TCRdb limited this immuneACCESS table to in-frame rearrangements with V and J called. A share of clones is missing; checked studies link under half to unresolved V genes, and the rest is unexplained. The sample data list about 35,000 clones, and 89% of these were observed just once. The ten largest account for approximately 2.4% of the sample. Their cognate antigens are unknown. The sample taken for sequencing was conventional CD4+ T cells sorted from blood. These receptors came from a person aged 18-30 years with CD3G deficiency.

The chain employs TRBV6-1 and TRBJ2-4; TRBD1 is a possible D gene (5 bases). The germline CDR1 and CDR2 sequences are MNHNS and SASEGT. Between the trimmed V and J ends, which lost 1 base and 4 bases, there was a span of 14 bases. The CDR3 is 16 residues long. The CDR3 loop is CASSEEVGRVKNIQYF. In DNA form, the CDR3 reads TGTGCCAGCAGTGAAGAGGTCGGCAGGGTGAAAAACATTCAGTACTTC.

This clone was seen a handful of times. The CDR3 bases are TGTGCCAGCAGCGTACTAGCGGGAGGGAGCACAGATACGCAGTATTTT. It is translated as CASSVLAGGSTDTQYF. This chain connects TRBV21-1 to TRBJ2-3; the table calls TRBD2, which could not be checked here. TRBV21-1 is a known pseudogene. This CDR3 has 16 residues.

The chain's CDR3 is CASSSYSNEQFF. DNA of the CDR3: TGTGCCAGCAGTTCCTACTCCAATGAGCAGTTCTTC. This chain links TRBV28 with TRBJ2-1; no firm D call. Germline CDR1 MDHEN, CDR2 SYDVKM. The CDR3 runs 12 residues. Deletions cut 4 bases from V and 6 bases from J, with 7 bases between.

The chain joins TRBV19 to TRBJ1-5; the D gene is possibly TRBD1 (5 bases). The CDR3 totals 18 residues. Trimming left V 3 bases short and J 1 base short, with 19 bases between. Germline values: CDR1 LNHDA, CDR2 SQIVND (reference sequence). CDR3 protein: CASSINGHSGYSNQPQHF. The CDR3 DNA sequence: TGTGCCAGTAGTATCAATGGACACTCAGGATACAGCAATCAGCCCCAGCATTTT.

The V call is TRBV20-1, the J call TRBJ1-1; D not resolved. Trimming took 6 bases from V and 2 from J, leaving 7 bases between them. This CDR3 spans 11 amino acids. CDR1 and CDR2 from the germline V gene are DFQATT and SNEGSKA (reference sequence). Here the CDR3 DNA reads TGCAGTGCCTTTCAAAACACTGAAGCTTTCTTT. This sequence encodes CSAFQNTEAFF.

V is TRBV6-1 and J is TRBJ1-3; D possibly corresponds to TRBD1 (5 bases). V was clipped by 6 bases and J by 0 bases, with 12 bases between them. The CDR3 totals 15 residues. Germline assignment: CDR1 MNHNS and CDR2 SASEGT. DNA of the CDR3: TGTGCCAGCAGCCTCATGGGACTCTCTGGAAACACCATATATTTT. Translation: CASSLMGLSGNTIYF.

This clone was observed once. V and J are TRBV30 and TRBJ1-1; 7 nucleotides align to TRBD1. The V segment lost 2 bases and the J segment 3 bases; nucleotides outside the gene matches: 3. CDR1 GTSNPN and CDR2 SVGIG come from the germline V gene (reference sequence). The CDR3 consists of 13 residues. In DNA form, the CDR3 reads TGTGCCTGGAGTAGGGGGCCGGACACTGAAGCTTTCTTT. Protein sequence: CAWSRGPDTEAFF.

V is TRBV7-9 and J is TRBJ2-5; no reliable D call. The CDR3 is made up of 15 amino acids. Germline CDR1 reads SEHNR; CDR2 reads FQNEAQ (reference sequence). V was trimmed by 5 bases and J by 2 bases, leaving 15 bases between them. The CDR3 sequence: CASSVYVTGQETQYF. The DNA for the CDR3 is TGTGCCAGCAGCGTGTATGTTACGGGTCAAGAGACCCAGTACTTC.

V is TRBV5-1 and J is TRBJ2-3, with a weak D call TRBD2 (6 bases). With 2 bases removed from V and 4 bases from J, the gap between germline ends came to 11 bases. The CDR3 is made up of 14 amino acids. Per germline, CDR1 SGHRS and CDR2 YFSETQ. The CDR3 reads CASSFGGLSDTQYF. Here the CDR3 DNA reads TGCGCCAGCAGCTTCGGGGGTTTATCAGATACGCAGTATTTT.

The chain employs TRBV2 and TRBJ2-7; TRBD1 matches at 7 bases. Germline CDR1 reads SNHLY; CDR2 reads FYNNEI. V shed 7 bases, J shed 5 bases, and the junction held 17 bases outside the gene matches. This CDR3 has 16 residues. The CDR3 bases are TGTGCCAGCACCAAGAGATTTAGGCAGGGGGTCGACGAGCAGTACTTC. Its translation: CASTKRFRQGVDEQYF.

The sample holds a few counts of this clone. This chain links TRBV28 with TRBJ1-5; tentatively, D is TRBD1 (6 bases). This CDR3 spans 14 amino acids. Trimming cost V 8 bases and J 0 bases, with 11 bases left between them. CDR1 and CDR2 from the germline V gene are MDHEN and SYDVKM. CDR3 sequence (DNA): TGTGCCAGCCGCGACAGGATTAGCAATCAGCCCCAGCATTTT. It codes for CASRDRISNQPQHF. Full variable domain (remainder filled in from reference TRBV28 and TRBJ1-5): DVKVTQSSRYLVKRTGEKVFLECVQDMDHENMFWYRQDPGLGLRLIYFSYDVKMKEKGDIPEGYSVSREKKERFSLILESASTNQTSMYLCASRDRISNQPQHFGDGTRLSIL.

The gene calls are TRBV19 and TRBJ2-2; the D gene is possibly TRBD2 (5 bases). Germline V gives CDR1 LNHDA, CDR2 SQIVND (reference sequence). This CDR3 has 13 residues. The V end lost 7 bases, the J end lost 5 bases, and 11 bases lay between the germline ends. The CDR3 sequence: CASMRPGTGELFF. The CDR3 bases are TGTGCCAGTATGCGACCGGGGACCGGGGAGCTGTTTTTT.

V usage is TRBV27 and J usage is TRBJ1-6; 7 nucleotides agree with TRBD1. Germline CDR1 and CDR2: MNHEY and SMNVEV (reference sequence). V gave up 5 bases and J gave up 9 bases; unmatched junction bases: 7. The CDR3 covers 14 residues. The CDR3 coding sequence is TGTGCCAGCAGTCCCTACAGGGGTGGTTCACCCCTCCACTTT. Translating it yields CASSPYRGGSPLHF.

V is TRBV18 and J is TRBJ2-1, with TRBD2 matching over 11 bases. V was clipped by 1 base and J by 6 bases; unmatched bases: 5. The CDR3 has 16 residues. Germline V gene lookup returns CDR1 KGHSH and CDR2 LQKENI. The CDR3 sequence: CASSPRGLAGGNEQFF. The CDR3 DNA sequence: TGTGCCAGCTCACCACGAGGGCTAGCGGGAGGCAATGAGCAGTTCTTC.

The V gene is TRBV10-3, the J gene TRBJ2-7; no reliable D call. The V and J ends lost 6 bases and 2 bases respectively, with 20 bases between them. There are 16 residues in the CDR3. Germline CDR1 is ENHRY and CDR2 is SYGVKD. The CDR3 sequence is CAISEFGGRFAYEQYF. The CDR3 DNA reads TGTGCCATCAGCGAATTCGGTGGCAGGTTTGCCTACGAGCAGTACTTC.

This rearrangement joins TRBV6-4 to TRBJ2-7, with 8 bases that match TRBD1. Germline values: CDR1 MRHNA, CDR2 SNTAGT. V was clipped by 7 bases and J by 4 bases; unmatched bases: 3. This CDR3 has 12 residues. The CDR3 sequence: CASTGTGYEQYF. The DNA of the CDR3 is TGTGCCAGCACCGGGACAGGTTACGAGCAGTACTTC.

V usage is TRBV7-2 and J usage is TRBJ1-1; D not resolved. Germline CDR1 is SGHTA and CDR2 is FQGNSA. The CDR3 has 14 residues. V dropped 1 base and J dropped 3 bases, with 9 bases sitting between them. CDR3 nucleotide sequence: TGTGCCAGCAGCTTAGAGGCGCCAGACACTGAAGCTTTCTTT. This sequence encodes CASSLEAPDTEAFF.

The gene calls are TRBV5-6 and TRBJ1-3, with no clear D. The ends were cut back, 0 bases at V and 2 bases at J, with 6 bases in the middle. CDR1 SGHDT and CDR2 YYEEEE come from the germline V gene. The CDR3 covers 14 residues. CDR3 loop: CASSLGRTGNTIYF. CDR3 in DNA: TGTGCCAGCAGCTTGGGGAGGACTGGAAACACCATATATTTT.

The chain joins TRBV7-8 to TRBJ2-3, with TRBD2 identical over 10 bases. V lost 5 bases, J lost 6 bases, and 5 bases stayed unmatched. Per germline, CDR1 SGHVS and CDR2 FQNEAQ. This CDR3 is built from 14 residues. This chain's CDR3 is CASSHLAGADTQYF. CDR3 sequence (DNA): TGTGCCAGCAGCCATCTAGCGGGAGCTGATACGCAGTATTTT.

This clone was counted a single time. This rearrangement joins TRBV6-7 to TRBJ1-5; 11 nucleotides agree with TRBD1. TRBV6-7 is marked as an open reading frame, function uncertain. This CDR3 has 17 amino acids. The V and J ends lost 2 bases and 4 bases, in that order; junction bases with no gene match: 7. This chain's CDR3 is CASSYPGTGGRNQPQHF. CDR3 DNA sequence: TGTGCCAGCAGTTACCCTGGGACAGGGGGTCGGAATCAGCCCCAGCATTTT.

The chain links TRBV6-1 to TRBJ1-4; D is possibly TRBD1 (5 bases). The CDR3 sequence is 13 residues long. The germline gives CDR1 MNHNS, CDR2 SASEGT. Trimming shortened V by 6 bases and J by 7 bases, and 12 bases separated the two germline ends. CDR3 protein: CASRLGAGEKLFF. CDR3 nucleotide sequence: TGTGCCAGCAGGCTAGGGGCGGGTGAAAAACTGTTTTTT.

The chain is built from TRBV21-1 and TRBJ2-1; TRBD2 reflects the table's D call only, with no check against the DNA. TRBV21-1 constitutes a pseudogene. The CDR3 has 15 residues. The CDR3 DNA follows: TGTGCCAGCAGCACCCGACCGGGCGGGAACAATGAGCAGTTCTTC. Its protein is CASSTRPGGNNEQFF.

This clone was counted once. The chain carries TRBV4-1 and TRBJ2-3; TRBD2 agrees at 12 bases. V was clipped by 4 bases and J by 0 bases; unmatched bases: 5. The CDR3 consists of 17 residues. Germline CDR1 MGHRA, CDR2 YSYEKL. The DNA of the CDR3 is TGCGCCAGCAGCCGATCCGGACTAGCGGGAAGCACAGATACGCAGTATTTT. Its protein product is CASSRSGLAGSTDTQYF.